These 20 T cell receptor beta chains originate from one sample sequenced in a study of blood T cell repertoires in COVID-19. Measured with immunoSEQ multiplex PCR; TCRdb has only the in-frame clones, and not every one. This table holds about 53,000 clones, about nine tenths found once. Sequenced material: peripheral blood. These receptors all come from a man aged 80 or over with acute or convalescent COVID-19.

The gene calls are TRBV7-2 and TRBJ1-2; TRBD1 is a possible D gene (6 bases). The CDR3 is 14 residues long. V lost 5 bases to trimming and J lost 4 bases, with 14 bases between them. The germline V gene has CDR1 SGHTA and CDR2 FQGNSA. The DNA for the CDR3 is TGTGCCAGCAGCGCCAACAGGGTGAGCTATGGCTACACCTTC. Translating gives CASSANRVSYGYTF.

The chain uses TRBV5-1 and TRBJ1-1, with D maybe TRBD1 (5 bases). Per the germline V gene, CDR1 is SGHRS and CDR2 is YFSETQ. This CDR3 has 14 amino acids. V was clipped by 5 bases and J by 2 bases, with 13 bases between them. CDR3 sequence: CASRPYQGNTEAFF. CDR3 nucleotide sequence: TGCGCCAGCAGGCCTTATCAGGGAAACACTGAAGCTTTCTTT.

This clone was observed many times. V and J are TRBV11-2 and TRBJ2-7, with 10 bases matching TRBD1. The J segment lost 7 bases and the V segment lost 4 bases, leaving 7 bases of the junction unmatched. The CDR3 length is 14 residues. Germline V gives CDR1 SGHAT, CDR2 FQNNGV. The CDR3 loop reads CASSSRQGALEQYF. CDR3 coding DNA: TGTGCCAGCAGCTCAAGACAGGGGGCGCTTGAGCAGTACTTC.

The sample holds one count of this clone. V gene TRBV6-5 combines with J gene TRBJ1-1; 8 bases line up with TRBD1. Per the germline V gene, CDR1 is MNHEY and CDR2 is SVGAGI. CDR3 length: 15 amino acids. The V gene end was trimmed by 6 bases and the J gene end by 8 bases; junction bases not matched to a gene: 14. CDR3 loop: CASSRPSYRGTEAFF. In nucleotides, the CDR3 is TGTGCCAGCAGCCGCCCCTCTTACAGGGGGACGGAAGCTTTCTTT.

The J gene is TRBJ2-7, the V gene TRBV5-1, with 10 bases that match TRBD1. CDR1 is SGHRS, CDR2 YFSETQ, per germline. This CDR3 has 15 amino acids. The V and J ends lost 0 bases and 6 bases, in that order; junction bases with no gene match: 6. DNA of the CDR3: TGCGCCAGCAGCTTGGCCGGGACAGGGGACCTCGAGCAGTACTTC. As protein: CASSLAGTGDLEQYF.

The gene calls are TRBV6-5 and TRBJ2-5, with TRBD1 identical over 7 bases. This CDR3 region has 15 residues. The trim removed 6 bases at V and 0 bases at J, leaving 7 bases unmatched. Germline CDR1 MNHEY, CDR2 SVGAGI. As DNA, the CDR3 is TGTGCCAGCAGGGCGACGGGGACAGACCAAGAGACCCAGTACTTC. This codes for CASRATGTDQETQYF.

The genes are TRBV4-3 and TRBJ1-5; D is uncertain. Germline CDR1 reads LGHNA; CDR2 reads YSLEER. V lost 3 bases, J lost 2 bases, and 11 bases lay in between. This CDR3 has 15 amino acids. The CDR3 sequence is CASSQGSGGNQPQHF. The CDR3 DNA sequence: TGCGCCAGCAGCCAGGGATCGGGAGGCAATCAGCCCCAGCATTTT.

The chain has TRBV3-1 (or the pseudogene TRBV3-2) and TRBJ2-2; 7 bases are shared with TRBD1. The CDR3 has 16 amino acids. Per the germline V gene, CDR1 is LGHDT and CDR2 is YNNKEL (reference sequence). Germline trimming cut 3 bases from V and 1 base from J; bases unmatched to any gene: 5. The DNA of the CDR3 is TGTGCCAGCAGCCATTCGACAGGGAGGAACACCGGGGAGCTGTTTTTT. Encoded protein: CASSHSTGRNTGELFF.

The rearrangement joins TRBV18 to TRBJ1-5, with D perhaps matching TRBD1 (6 bases). The CDR3 extends over 15 amino acids. Germline V gene sequence: CDR1 KGHSH, CDR2 LQKENI. Trimming removed 5 bases from V and 4 bases from J, with 15 bases in between. The CDR3, as DNA: TGTGCCAGCTCAACAGGACAGAACCTTAATCAGCCCCAGCATTTT. Encoded protein: CASSTGQNLNQPQHF. Based on the CDR3 plus reference TRBV18 and TRBJ1-5, the full variable domain is NAGVMQNPRHLVRRRGQEARLRCSPMKGHSHVYWYRQLPEEGLKFMVYLQKENIIDESGMPKERFSAEFPKEGPSILRIQQVVRGDSAAYFCASSTGQNLNQPQHFGDGTRLSIL.

The rearrangement joins TRBV5-1 to TRBJ1-1, with TRBD1 identical over 10 bases. J lost 2 bases, V lost 2 bases, and 6 bases had no gene match. CDR1 and CDR2 from the germline V gene are SGHRS and YFSETQ. The CDR3 sequence is 16 residues long. CDR3 DNA sequence: TGCGCCAGCAGCTTAGTCGGGACAGGGGCAAACACTGAAGCTTTCTTT. It translates to CASSLVGTGANTEAFF. The whole variable domain, filled in from reference TRBV5-1 and TRBJ1-1, reads KAGVTQTPRYLIKTRGQQVTLSCSPISGHRSVSWYQQTPGQGLQFLFEYFSETQRNKGNFPGRFSGRQFSNSRSEMNVSTLELGDSALYLCASSLVGTGANTEAFFGQGTRLTVV.

The V call is TRBV14, the J call TRBJ2-3; D is possibly TRBD2 (7 bases). Trimming took 3 bases from V and 5 from J, leaving 18 bases between them. From germline, CDR1 is SGHDN and CDR2 FVKESK. The CDR3 extends over 16 amino acids. In nucleotides, the CDR3 is TGTGCCAGCAGCCACCTCGGGGGAGGGGGGCAAGATACGCAGTATTTT. This gives the protein CASSHLGGGGQDTQYF.

V gene TRBV9 combines with J gene TRBJ2-2; D is perhaps TRBD1 (6 bases). The V gene's germline CDR1 is SGDLS and CDR2 YYNGEE. The CDR3 is 19 residues long. Trimming shortened V by 1 base and J by 2 bases, and 21 bases separated the two germline ends. CDR3 loop: CASSVLLTSGTLNTGELFF. The CDR3 coding sequence is TGTGCCAGCAGCGTACTATTAACCTCCGGGACACTAAACACCGGGGAGCTGTTTTTT. Variable domain in full (rest from reference TRBV9 and TRBJ2-2): DSGVTQTPKHLITATGQRVTLRCSPRSGDLSVYWYQQSLDQGLQFLIQYYNGEERAKGNILERFSAQQFPDLHSELNLSSLELGDSALYFCASSVLLTSGTLNTGELFFGEGSRLTVL.

V is TRBV15 and J is TRBJ2-7, with 7 bases identical to TRBD2. V lost 5 bases and J lost 3; bases outside the gene matches: 4. Germline-derived CDR1 and CDR2 are LNHNV and YYDKDF (reference sequence). CDR3 length equals 13 residues. The CDR3 DNA reads as TGTGCCACCAGCTCCAGCGGGGTCTACGAGCAGTACTTC. Protein sequence: CATSSSGVYEQYF.

This clone appeared a few times. The gene calls are TRBV7-3 and TRBJ2-3; TRBD2 is a possible D gene (6 bases). The CDR3 totals 14 residues. V dropped 1 base and J dropped 2 bases, with 7 bases sitting between them. Germline V gives CDR1 SGHTA, CDR2 FQGTGA. This chain's CDR3 is CASSLSGNTDTQYF. The CDR3 DNA is TGTGCCAGCAGCTTAAGCGGGAACACAGATACGCAGTATTTT.

The J gene is TRBJ1-2, the V gene TRBV11-2, with 8 bases aligning to TRBD1. The CDR3 extends over 15 amino acids. Trimming cost V 2 bases and J 5 bases; bases outside gene matches: 7. Germline CDR1 and CDR2: SGHAT and FQNNGV. CDR3 in amino acids: CASSLPWTGRYGYTF. The CDR3 nucleotides are TGTGCCAGCAGCTTACCTTGGACAGGGAGGTATGGCTACACCTTC.

The rearrangement uses TRBV18 and TRBJ1-2; possibly TRBD1 for D (5 bases). CDR1 is KGHSH, CDR2 LQKENI, per germline. The CDR3 is 13 amino acids. V shed 5 bases and J shed 4 bases, with 11 bases lying between them. The CDR3: CASSLDTFYGYTF. Here the CDR3 DNA reads TGTGCCAGCTCATTGGACACGTTCTATGGCTACACCTTC.

This rearrangement joins TRBV19 to TRBJ1-2; D may be TRBD1 (6 bases). Germline V gives CDR1 LNHDA, CDR2 SQIVND (reference sequence). V lost 4 bases and J 4 bases, leaving 19 bases between the germline ends. The CDR3 covers 16 residues. CDR3 loop: CASSTQGTGYGYGYTF. CDR3 DNA sequence: TGTGCCAGTAGTACCCAGGGGACGGGGTACGGCTATGGCTACACCTTC.

This clone was detected only once. Other DNA sequences in the sample encode the same CDR3. The CDR3 nucleotides read TGCGCCAGCAGCTTGGGACAGGGCTACAATGAGCAGTTCTTC. This encodes CASSLGQGYNEQFF. This chain connects TRBV5-1 to TRBJ2-1; 7 positions match TRBD1. This CDR3 contains 14 residues. Germline CDR1 reads SGHRS; CDR2 reads YFSETQ. The V gene end was trimmed by 0 bases and the J gene end by 3 bases; junction bases not matched to a gene: 0.

The J gene is TRBJ2-1, the V gene TRBV6-6; TRBD2 matches 16 bases. The CDR3 contains 16 residues. V dropped 4 bases and J dropped 7; count of bases not matched to a gene: 4. CDR1 and CDR2 from the germline V gene are MNHNY and SVGAGI (reference sequence). CDR3 nucleotides: TGTGCCAGCAGTTCGGGGACTAGCGGGGGGGCAAATGAGCAGTTCTTC. The encoded protein is CASSSGTSGGANEQFF.

This clone was found once. This rearrangement joins TRBV5-6 to TRBJ2-5; 9 positions agree with TRBD1. CDR1 and CDR2 (germline): SGHDT, YYEEEE. Unmatched junction bases numbered 6, after V lost 4 bases and J lost 5 bases. This CDR3 has 14 amino acids. The DNA for the CDR3 is TGTGCCAGCAGCCTCGACAGGGGGACGGAGACCCAGTACTTC. It specifies CASSLDRGTETQYF.